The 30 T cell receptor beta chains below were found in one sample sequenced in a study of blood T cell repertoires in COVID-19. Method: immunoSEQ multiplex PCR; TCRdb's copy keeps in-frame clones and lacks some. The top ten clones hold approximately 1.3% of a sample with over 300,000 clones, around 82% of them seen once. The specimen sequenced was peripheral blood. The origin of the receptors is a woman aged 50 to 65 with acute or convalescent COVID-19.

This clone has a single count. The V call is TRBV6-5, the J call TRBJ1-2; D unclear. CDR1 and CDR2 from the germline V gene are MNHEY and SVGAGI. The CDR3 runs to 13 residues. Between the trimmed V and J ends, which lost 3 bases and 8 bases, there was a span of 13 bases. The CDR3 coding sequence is TGTGCCAGCAGTTATTGGTCAGATCAGGGCTACACCTTC. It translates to CASSYWSDQGYTF.

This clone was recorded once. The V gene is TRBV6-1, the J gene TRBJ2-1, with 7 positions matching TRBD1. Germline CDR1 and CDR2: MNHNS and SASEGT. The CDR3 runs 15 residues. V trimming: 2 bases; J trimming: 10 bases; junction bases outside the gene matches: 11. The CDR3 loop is CASSELGQATGEQFF. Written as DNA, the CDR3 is TGTGCCAGCAGTGAATTAGGACAGGCTACGGGAGAGCAGTTCTTC.

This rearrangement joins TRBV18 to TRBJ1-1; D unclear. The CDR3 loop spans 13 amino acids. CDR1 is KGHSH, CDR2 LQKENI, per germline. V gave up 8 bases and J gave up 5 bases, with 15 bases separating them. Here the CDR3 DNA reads TGTGCCAGCACGGGGTCTCTCCCAACTGAAGCTTTCTTT. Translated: CASTGSLPTEAFF.

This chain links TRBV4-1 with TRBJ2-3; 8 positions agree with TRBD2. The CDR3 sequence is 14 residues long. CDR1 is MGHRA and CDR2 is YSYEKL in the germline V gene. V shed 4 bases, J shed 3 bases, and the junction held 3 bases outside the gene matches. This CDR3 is CASSPGGPTDTQYF. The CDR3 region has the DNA TGCGCCAGCAGCCCGGGGGGGCCGACAGATACGCAGTATTTT.

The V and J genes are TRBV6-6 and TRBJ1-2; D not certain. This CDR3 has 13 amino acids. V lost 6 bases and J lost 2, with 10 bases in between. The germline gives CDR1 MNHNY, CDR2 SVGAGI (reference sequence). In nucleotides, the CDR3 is TGTGCCAGCAGCCCGGGTCGCAACTATGGCTACACCTTC. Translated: CASSPGRNYGYTF.

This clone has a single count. CDR3 coding DNA: TGTGCCACCAGTGATGGGGAGGGTTGGAAGCCCCAGCATTTT. Translated: CATSDGEGWKPQHF. The V call is TRBV24-1, the J call TRBJ1-5; D not resolved. Germline V gene lookup returns CDR1 KGHDR and CDR2 SFDVKD. V was shortened by 3 bases and J by 8 bases, with 13 bases between the two germline ends. The CDR3 is 14 amino acids.

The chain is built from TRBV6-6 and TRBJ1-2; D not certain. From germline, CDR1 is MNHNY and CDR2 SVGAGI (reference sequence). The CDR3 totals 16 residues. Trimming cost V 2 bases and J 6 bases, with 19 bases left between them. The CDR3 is CASSYPTGGLRDGYTF. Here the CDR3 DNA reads TGTGCCAGCAGTTACCCCACGGGAGGGTTAAGGGATGGCTACACCTTC.

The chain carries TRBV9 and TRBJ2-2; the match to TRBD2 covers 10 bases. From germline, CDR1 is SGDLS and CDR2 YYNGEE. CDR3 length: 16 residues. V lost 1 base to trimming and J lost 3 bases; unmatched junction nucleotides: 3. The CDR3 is CASSVRLAGDTGELFF. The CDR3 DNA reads TGTGCCAGCAGCGTAAGGCTAGCGGGGGACACCGGGGAGCTGTTTTTT.

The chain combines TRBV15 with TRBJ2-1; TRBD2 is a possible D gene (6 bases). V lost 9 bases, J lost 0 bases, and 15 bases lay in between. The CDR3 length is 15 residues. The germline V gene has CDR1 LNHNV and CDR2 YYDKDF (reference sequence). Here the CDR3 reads CATSTTSSSYNEQFF. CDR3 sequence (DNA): TGTGCCACTTCGACCACTAGCAGCTCCTACAATGAGCAGTTCTTC.

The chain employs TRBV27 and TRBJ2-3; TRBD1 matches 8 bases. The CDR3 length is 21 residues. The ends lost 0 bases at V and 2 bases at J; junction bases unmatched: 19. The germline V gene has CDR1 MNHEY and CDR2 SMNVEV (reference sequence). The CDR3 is CASSLSMRRTRTGPITDTQYF. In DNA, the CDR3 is TGTGCCAGCAGTTTATCGATGCGGAGAACTAGGACAGGGCCTATCACAGATACGCAGTATTTT.

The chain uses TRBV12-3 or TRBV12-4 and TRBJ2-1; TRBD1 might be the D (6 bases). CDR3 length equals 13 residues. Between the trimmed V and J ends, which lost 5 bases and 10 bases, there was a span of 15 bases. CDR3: CASSPGTFQEQFF. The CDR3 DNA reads TGTGCCAGCAGTCCCGGGACATTCCAGGAGCAGTTCTTC.

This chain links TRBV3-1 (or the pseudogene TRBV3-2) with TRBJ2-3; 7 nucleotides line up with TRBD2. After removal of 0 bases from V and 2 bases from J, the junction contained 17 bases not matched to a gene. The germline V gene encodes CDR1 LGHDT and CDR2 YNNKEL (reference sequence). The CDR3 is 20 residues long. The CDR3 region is CASSQDTWAGEAGATDTQYF. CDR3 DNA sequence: TGTGCCAGCAGCCAAGACACGTGGGCGGGAGAGGCTGGGGCCACAGATACGCAGTATTTT.

The CDR3 nucleotides are TGTGCCAGTAGTATTAAGCGGGCCCACCAAGAGACCCAGTACTTC. Its translation: CASSIKRAHQETQYF. The chain recombines TRBV19 with TRBJ2-5; tentatively, D is TRBD2 (6 bases). Germline CDR1 LNHDA, CDR2 SQIVND (reference sequence). This CDR3 comprises 15 residues. Trimming took 3 bases from V and 0 from J, leaving 11 bases between them. The full variable domain, in which reference TRBV19 and TRBJ2-5 provide the parts outside the CDR3, is DGGITQSPKYLFRKEGQNVTLSCEQNLNHDAMYWYRQDPGQGLRLIYYSQIVNDFQKGDIAEGYSVSREKKESFPLTVTSAQKNPTAFYLCASSIKRAHQETQYFGPGTRLLVL.

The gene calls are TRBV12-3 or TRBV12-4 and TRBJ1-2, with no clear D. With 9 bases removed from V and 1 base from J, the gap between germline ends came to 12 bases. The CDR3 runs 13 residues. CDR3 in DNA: TGTGCCAGTGGCCGATCAAGTAACTATGGCTACACCTTC. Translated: CASGRSSNYGYTF.

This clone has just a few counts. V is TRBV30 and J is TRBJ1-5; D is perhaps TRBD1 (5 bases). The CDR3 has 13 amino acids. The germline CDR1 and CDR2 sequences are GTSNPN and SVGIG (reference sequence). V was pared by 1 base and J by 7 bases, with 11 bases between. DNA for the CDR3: TGTGCCTGGAGTGATCAGGGTCGCCAGCCCCAGCATTTT. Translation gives CAWSDQGRQPQHF. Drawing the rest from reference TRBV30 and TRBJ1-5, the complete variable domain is SQTIHQWPATLVQPVGSPLSLECTVEGTSNPNLYWYRQAAGRGLQLLFYSVGIGQISSEVPQNLSASRPQDRQFILSSKKLLLSDSGFYLCAWSDQGRQPQHFGDGTRLSIL.

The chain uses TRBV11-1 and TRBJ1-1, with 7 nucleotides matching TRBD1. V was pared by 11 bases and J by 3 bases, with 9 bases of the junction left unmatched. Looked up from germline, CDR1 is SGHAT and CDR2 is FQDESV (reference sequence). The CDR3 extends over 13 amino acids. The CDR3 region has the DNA TGTGCCGGAAGGGGGCTGGGGGACACTGAAGCTTTCTTT. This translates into CAGRGLGDTEAFF.

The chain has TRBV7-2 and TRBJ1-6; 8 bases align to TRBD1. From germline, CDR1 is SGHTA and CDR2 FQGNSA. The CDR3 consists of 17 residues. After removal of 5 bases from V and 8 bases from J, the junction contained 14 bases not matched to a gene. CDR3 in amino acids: CASSPIRPWTGHSPLHF. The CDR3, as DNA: TGTGCCAGCAGCCCCATCCGGCCATGGACAGGGCATTCACCCCTCCACTTT.

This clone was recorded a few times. CDR3 sequence (DNA): TGTGCCAGTAGGACTAGCGACTCCTACGAGCAGTACGTC. Translated: CASRTSDSYEQYV. The genes are TRBV6-6 and TRBJ2-7, with 9 positions matching TRBD2. The germline V gene has CDR1 MNHNY and CDR2 SVGAGI (reference sequence). Trimming at V came to 9 bases and at J to 0 bases, leaving 3 bases not matched to a gene. The CDR3 totals 13 residues.

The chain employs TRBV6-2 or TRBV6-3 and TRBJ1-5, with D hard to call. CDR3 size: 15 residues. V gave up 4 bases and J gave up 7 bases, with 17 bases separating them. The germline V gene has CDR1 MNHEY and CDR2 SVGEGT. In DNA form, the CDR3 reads TGTGCCAGCAGTTTCTTCTCTTTGACTGGACAGCCCCAGCATTTT. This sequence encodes CASSFFSLTGQPQHF.

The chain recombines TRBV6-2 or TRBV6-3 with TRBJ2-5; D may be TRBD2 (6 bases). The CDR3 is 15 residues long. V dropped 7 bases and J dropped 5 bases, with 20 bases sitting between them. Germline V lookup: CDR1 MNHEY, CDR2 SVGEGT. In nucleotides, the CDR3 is TGTGCCAGCACCCCGGCGGGAAGGGCTAAGGAGACCCAGTACTTC. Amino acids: CASTPAGRAKETQYF.

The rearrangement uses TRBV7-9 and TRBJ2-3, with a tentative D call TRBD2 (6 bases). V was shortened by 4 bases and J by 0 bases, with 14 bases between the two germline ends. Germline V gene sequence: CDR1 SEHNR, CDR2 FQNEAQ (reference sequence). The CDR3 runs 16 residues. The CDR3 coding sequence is TGTGCCAGCAGCTCCCGGGGGAACCCTAGCACAGATACGCAGTATTTT. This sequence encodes CASSSRGNPSTDTQYF.

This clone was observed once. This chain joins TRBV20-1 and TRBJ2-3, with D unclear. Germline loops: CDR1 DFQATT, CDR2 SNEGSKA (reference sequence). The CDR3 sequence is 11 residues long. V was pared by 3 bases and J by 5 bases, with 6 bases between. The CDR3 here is CSASFGDTQYF. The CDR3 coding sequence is TGCAGTGCTAGTTTCGGAGATACGCAGTATTTT.

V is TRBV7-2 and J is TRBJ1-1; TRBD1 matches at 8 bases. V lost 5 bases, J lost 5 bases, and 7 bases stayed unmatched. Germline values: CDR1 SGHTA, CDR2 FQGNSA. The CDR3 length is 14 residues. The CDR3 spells CASSRQGAGTEAFF. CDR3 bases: TGTGCCAGCAGCCGCCAGGGGGCTGGAACTGAAGCTTTCTTT. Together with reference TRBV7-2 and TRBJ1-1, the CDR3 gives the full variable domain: GAGVSQSPSNKVTEKGKDVELRCDPISGHTALYWYRQSLGQGLEFLIYFQGNSAPDKSGLPSDRFSAERTGGSVSTLTIQRTQQEDSAVYLCASSRQGAGTEAFFGQGTRLTVV.

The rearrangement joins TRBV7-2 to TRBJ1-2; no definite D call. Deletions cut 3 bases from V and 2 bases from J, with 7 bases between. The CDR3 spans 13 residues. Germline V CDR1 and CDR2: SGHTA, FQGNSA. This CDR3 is CASSLNRNYGYTF. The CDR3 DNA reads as TGTGCCAGCAGCTTGAACAGAAACTATGGCTACACCTTC. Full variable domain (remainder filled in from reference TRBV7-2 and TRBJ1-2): GAGVSQSPSNKVTEKGKDVELRCDPISGHTALYWYRQSLGQGLEFLIYFQGNSAPDKSGLPSDRFSAERTGGSVSTLTIQRTQQEDSAVYLCASSLNRNYGYTFGSGTRLTVV.

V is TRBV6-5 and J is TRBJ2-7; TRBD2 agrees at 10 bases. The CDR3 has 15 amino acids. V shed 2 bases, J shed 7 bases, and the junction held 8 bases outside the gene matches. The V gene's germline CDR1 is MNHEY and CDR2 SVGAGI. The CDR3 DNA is TGTGCCAGCAGTTACGAAGCGGGAGGGCCTCAGGAGCAGTACTTC. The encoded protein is CASSYEAGGPQEQYF.

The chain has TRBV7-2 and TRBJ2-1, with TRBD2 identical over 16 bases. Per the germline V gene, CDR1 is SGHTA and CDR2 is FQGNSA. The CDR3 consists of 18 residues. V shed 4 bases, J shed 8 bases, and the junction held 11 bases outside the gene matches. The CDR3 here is CASSSGLAGGPHTHEQFF. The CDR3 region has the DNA TGTGCCAGCAGCTCGGGACTAGCGGGGGGGCCCCACACACATGAGCAGTTCTTC.

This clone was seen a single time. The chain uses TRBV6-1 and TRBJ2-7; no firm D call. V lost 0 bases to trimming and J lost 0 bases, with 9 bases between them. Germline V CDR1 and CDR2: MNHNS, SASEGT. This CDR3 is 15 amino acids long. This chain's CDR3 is CASSEAQALSYEQYF. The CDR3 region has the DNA TGTGCCAGCAGTGAAGCGCAGGCACTCTCCTACGAGCAGTACTTC.

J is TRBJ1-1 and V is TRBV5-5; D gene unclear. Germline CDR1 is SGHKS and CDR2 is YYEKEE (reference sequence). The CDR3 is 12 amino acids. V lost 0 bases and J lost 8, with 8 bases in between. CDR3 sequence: CASSLALMEAFF. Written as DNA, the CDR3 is TGTGCCAGCAGCTTGGCACTAATGGAAGCTTTCTTT.

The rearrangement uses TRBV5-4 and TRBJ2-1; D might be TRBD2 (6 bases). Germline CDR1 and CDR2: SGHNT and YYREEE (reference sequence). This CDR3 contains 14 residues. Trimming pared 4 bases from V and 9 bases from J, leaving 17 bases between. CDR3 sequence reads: CASSLLTGVGEQFF. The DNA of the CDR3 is TGTGCCAGCAGCCTTCTAACGGGGGTTGGTGAGCAGTTCTTC.

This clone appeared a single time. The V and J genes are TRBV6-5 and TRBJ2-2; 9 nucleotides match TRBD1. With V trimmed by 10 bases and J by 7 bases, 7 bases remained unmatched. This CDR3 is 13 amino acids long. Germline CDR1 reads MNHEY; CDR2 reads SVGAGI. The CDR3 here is CATHRGPGGELFF. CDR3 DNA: TGTGCCACCCACAGGGGGCCGGGCGGGGAGCTGTTTTTT.